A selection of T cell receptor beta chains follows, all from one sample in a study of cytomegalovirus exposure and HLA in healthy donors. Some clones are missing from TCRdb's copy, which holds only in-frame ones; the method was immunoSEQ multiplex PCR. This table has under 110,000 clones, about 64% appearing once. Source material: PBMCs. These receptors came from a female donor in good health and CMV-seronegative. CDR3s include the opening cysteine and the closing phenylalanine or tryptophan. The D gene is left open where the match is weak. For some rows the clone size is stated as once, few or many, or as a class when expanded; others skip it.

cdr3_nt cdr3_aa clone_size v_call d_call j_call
TGTGCCAGCAGTTCCCTAGCGGGATGGAATGAGCAGTTCTTC CASSSLAGWNEQFF . TRBV27 TRBD2 TRBJ2-1
TGTGCCAGCAGCTTTCGACAGTCAAAAAGAGTACAAGAGACCCAGTACTTC CASSFRQSKRVQETQYF . TRBV5-6 . TRBJ2-5
TGCAGCGTTGACATTTCAGATACGCAGTATTTT CSVDISDTQYF . TRBV29-1 . TRBJ2-3
TGTGCCAGCAGCCAACCCCCGGGGTACACTGAAGCTTTCTTT CASSQPPGYTEAFF . TRBV16 . TRBJ1-1
TGTGCCATCAGTGACAGGGAAGAGACCCAGTACTTC CAISDREETQYF . TRBV10-3 . TRBJ2-5
TGCGCCAGCAGCTACCCTAGCGGGAGCTACGAGCAGTACTTC CASSYPSGSYEQYF once TRBV5-1 TRBD2 TRBJ2-7
TGTGCCAGTAGTACCCCTGGGGGGAGCGAGCAGTACTTC CASSTPGGSEQYF . TRBV19 . TRBJ2-7
TGTGCCAGCAGTGACGGGGGCTCCGGGGAGCTGTTTTTT CASSDGGSGELFF medium-sized TRBV6-4 . TRBJ2-2
TGTGCCAGCAGCTTAAACAGGGATGGGGCCTACGAGCAGTACTTC CASSLNRDGAYEQYF . TRBV7-2 . TRBJ2-7
TGTGCCAGCAGCTCCCCATCTAGCGGAAAGCAGACCCAGTACTTC CASSSPSSGKQTQYF . TRBV7-9 TRBD2 TRBJ2-5
TGTGCCTGGAGTGAGACAGGGTTCTCCTACGAGCAGTACTTC CAWSETGFSYEQYF . TRBV30 TRBD1 TRBJ2-7
TGTGCCTGGACTGACAGGGGTTATTCCTACGAGCAGTACTTC CAWTDRGYSYEQYF . TRBV30 TRBD1 TRBJ2-7
TGTGCCAGCAGCTTGGACCAGGGGGCTGTGTACGAGCAGTACTTC CASSLDQGAVYEQYF few TRBV5-4 TRBD1 TRBJ2-7
TGTGCCAGCAGTAGAGGACAGGGGAGGAACATTCAGTACTTC CASSRGQGRNIQYF . TRBV27 TRBD1 TRBJ2-4
TGTGCCAGCTCACCCGCCGAGCGGGGGTACTACAATGAGCAGTTCTTC CASSPAERGYYNEQFF . TRBV18 TRBD2 TRBJ2-1
TGTGCCAGCAGCGTCGGGACAGGGTCCTACGAGCAGTACTTC CASSVGTGSYEQYF . TRBV27 TRBD1 TRBJ2-7
TGTGCCAGCACATCCTGGGGACAGGGGATTTCACCCCTCCACTTT CASTSWGQGISPLHF . TRBV2 TRBD1 TRBJ1-6
TGTGCCTGGAGGAGCGGGGGGCCCAATCAGCCCCAGCATTTT CAWRSGGPNQPQHF . TRBV30 . TRBJ1-5
TGTGCCAGCAGCTTAGCTAGCGGGAGTGGGGATGAGCAGTTCTTC CASSLASGSGDEQFF . TRBV7-3 TRBD2 TRBJ2-1
TGTGCCAGCAGTTTCGTACAGGGTGTGAACGAGCAGTACTTC CASSFVQGVNEQYF . TRBV28 . TRBJ2-7
TGTGCCAGCAGGCCGACAGGGGGTGGCGATACGCAGTATTTT CASRPTGGGDTQYF few TRBV19 TRBD1 TRBJ2-3
TGTGCCAGCAGCCCCGGAGTGGGAGGTCAAGAGACCCAGTACTTC CASSPGVGGQETQYF . TRBV6-5 . TRBJ2-5
TGTGCCAGCAGCCAAGAGGTCACAGGGGGCGGGTATGAGCAGTTCTTC CASSQEVTGGGYEQFF . TRBV4-2 TRBD1 TRBJ2-1
TGTGCCATCAGTGTAAGTCCCGGCAGGGGTCGCCCAGAAGCTTTCTTT CAISVSPGRGRPEAFF . TRBV10-3 . TRBJ1-1
TGTGCCAGCAACCCCGGGAGGACTAGCGGGAGGGCCACTGAGCAGTTCTTC CASNPGRTSGRATEQFF . TRBV11-3 TRBD2 TRBJ2-1
TGCGCCAGCAGCGAAGGGACAGCAACTAATGAAAAACTGTTTTTT CASSEGTATNEKLFF once TRBV5-1 TRBD1 TRBJ1-4
TGTGCCAGCAGCGCGGGAGTCTTATACGAGCAGTACTTC CASSAGVLYEQYF . TRBV9 . TRBJ2-7
TGTGCCAGCAGTTCCTCCCGGGGTCGAGAGAACTACGAGCAGTACTTC CASSSSRGRENYEQYF . TRBV6-5 . TRBJ2-7